This T cell receptor beta chain was sequenced during a study of cytomegalovirus exposure and HLA in healthy donors. Study results and caveats: Highly shared sequence variants in one cluster were likely a sequencing artifact. Most TCR beta V segments were productive about 87% or about 30% of the time in an earlier analysis.

Comment on this clone: As yet, its antigen is unknown.

PCR involved 60 Vbeta and 13 Jbeta primers. Clones were sequenced by immunoSEQ multiplex PCR, and TCRdb holds only the in-frame ones, with some missing. There are about 36,000 clones in the sample; more than 60% occur only once, and about 6% lies in the top ten. This CDR3 spans 16 amino acids. With 3 bases removed from V and 5 bases from J, the gap between germline ends came to 19 bases. Germline lookup yields CDR1 MGHDK and CDR2 SYGVNS. The specimen was PBMCs. The chain recombines TRBV25-1 with TRBJ1-1, with D maybe TRBD1 (6 bases). This clonotype was obtained from a man aged 25 to 45 in good health and CMV-seronegative. CDR3 sequence (DNA): TGTGCCAGCAGTGATAATTCGAGGGGCCAGGGGACTGAAGCTTTCTTT. Translation: CASSDNSRGQGTEAFF. The variable domain in full, with the rest retrieved from reference TRBV25-1 and TRBJ1-1, is EADIYQTPRYLVIGTGKKITLECSQTMGHDKMYWYQQDPGMELHLIHYSYGVNSTEKGDLSSESTVSRIRTEHFPLTLESARPSHTSQYLCASSDNSRGQGTEAFFGQGTRLTVV.